Reported below is one T cell receptor beta chain. Germline V gene lookup returns CDR1 SGHAT and CDR2 FQDESV (reference sequence). There are 15 residues in the CDR3. V was trimmed by 2 bases and J by 3 bases, leaving 14 bases between them. This record belongs to a study of blood T cell repertoires in COVID-19. The overall study: The study drew acute and convalescent COVID-19 samples from the United States, Italy and Spain.

Produced via immunoSEQ multiplex PCR; TCRdb's table is partial and in-frame only. This table has over 250,000 clones, about nine tenths appearing once. The material sequenced was PBMCs or T cells enriched from blood (not recorded which). The sequence was obtained from a woman in her sixties or seventies who had recovered from COVID-19. V usage is TRBV11-1 and J usage is TRBJ2-7, with D possibly being TRBD1 (6 bases). The CDR3 DNA reads as TGTGCCAGCAGCTTAAATCAGGGGCCCTTCTACGAGCAGTACTTC. Translated, it gives CASSLNQGPFYEQYF. Together with reference TRBV11-1 and TRBJ2-7, the CDR3 gives the full variable domain: EAEVAQSPRYKITEKSQAVAFWCDPISGHATLYWYRQILGQGPELLVQFQDESVVDDSQLPKDRFSAERLKGVDSTLKIQPAELGDSAMYLCASSLNQGPFYEQYFGPGTRLTVT.